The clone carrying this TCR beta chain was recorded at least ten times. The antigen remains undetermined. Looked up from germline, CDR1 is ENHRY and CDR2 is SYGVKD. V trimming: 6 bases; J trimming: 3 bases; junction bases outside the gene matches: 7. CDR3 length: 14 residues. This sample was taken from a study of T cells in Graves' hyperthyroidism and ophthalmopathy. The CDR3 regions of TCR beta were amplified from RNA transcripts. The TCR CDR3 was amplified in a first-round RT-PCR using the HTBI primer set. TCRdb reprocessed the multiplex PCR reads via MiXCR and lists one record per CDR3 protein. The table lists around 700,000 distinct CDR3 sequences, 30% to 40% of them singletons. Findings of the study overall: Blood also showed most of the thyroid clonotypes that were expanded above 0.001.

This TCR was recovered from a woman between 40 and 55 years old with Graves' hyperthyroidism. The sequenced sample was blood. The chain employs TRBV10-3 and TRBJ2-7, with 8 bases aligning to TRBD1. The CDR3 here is CAIRTDRELYEQYF. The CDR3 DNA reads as TGTGCCATCAGGACGGACAGGGAACTCTACGAGCAGTACTTC.